This T cell receptor beta chain was sequenced for a study of cytomegalovirus exposure and HLA in healthy donors. Trimming removed 3 bases from V and 2 bases from J; junction bases left unmatched: 12. CDR3 size: 17 residues. General observations from the study: The classifier reportedly diagnosed cytomegalovirus status with high specificity and sensitivity. Most TCR sequences were rare, but some public TCRs occurred in many donors.

About this clone: As yet, its antigen is unknown.

Some clones are missing from TCRdb's copy, which holds only in-frame ones; the method was immunoSEQ multiplex PCR. The sample has 65,000 to 95,000 clones, about 95% seen once. The study drew the donors from its 120-subject validation cohort, separate from the approximately 700-subject first cohort. Material: PBMCs. The sequence derives from a man aged 18 to 30 in good health and CMV-seronegative. V usage is TRBV23-1 and J usage is TRBJ1-2; 7 bases fit TRBD1. TRBV23-1 is treated as an ORF (open reading frame) with a function not yet certain. This CDR3 is CASSHNGQEECNYGYTF. The CDR3 DNA reads TGCGCCAGCAGTCATAACGGACAGGAGGAATGCAACTATGGCTACACCTTC.